This TCR beta chain was recorded in a study of blood T cells in healthy people across ages. Whole-study results and caveats: Naive CD4+ cell counts and diversity both ran higher in long-lived than in aged donors. Leaving the PBMCs unsorted stopped any conclusive comparison of naive versus antigen-experienced cells.

With a J-beta primer mix and a sample-barcoded 5' primer, a second PCR ran 7 to 11 cycles. Using its own MiXCR run on the 5' RACE reads, TCRdb lists one record per CDR3 protein. The profile shows about 580,000 distinct CDR3 sequences, less than 60% of them singletons. In the case of this clonotype: Its antigen is unidentified.

The CDR3 totals 17 residues. Germline V gene data show CDR1 as MNHNS and CDR2 as SASEGT. The V and J ends lost 0 bases and 0 bases respectively, with 9 bases between them. This sequence originates from a man older than 75 in good health. The sample comprised blood. The rearrangement uses TRBV6-1 and TRBJ2-6; perhaps TRBD2 as D (5 bases). DNA for the CDR3: TGTGCCAGCAGTGAAGCGCCTCGGGGCTCTGGGGCCAACGTCCTGACTTTC. It specifies CASSEAPRGSGANVLTF.